This T cell receptor beta chain was identified during a study of identical twins. Findings and caveats of the study: Twins' surplus sharing was weaker for beta out-of-frame sequences.

Template switching added a universal primer binding site, and final cDNA carried unique molecular identifiers. One entry per CDR3 protein, called by TCRdb with MiXCR from the 5' RACE reads. The data contain hundreds of thousands of distinct CDR3 sequences, approximately 9% of them singletons. This clonotype was counted many times. Its specificity is not known. This same sample was also part of a study on yellow fever vaccine responses in identical twins.

Sample: PBMCs. The sequence derives from a woman younger than 30 in good health.

This CDR3 reads CSANSGALDEQYF. CDR3 in DNA: TGCAGTGCTAACTCAGGGGCCCTGGACGAGCAGTACTTC. The chain uses TRBV20-1 and TRBJ2-7; D is perhaps TRBD1 (6 bases). The CDR3 runs 13 residues. V lost 4 bases and J 5 bases, leaving 15 bases between the germline ends. CDR1 and CDR2 from the germline V gene are DFQATT and SNEGSKA (reference sequence).